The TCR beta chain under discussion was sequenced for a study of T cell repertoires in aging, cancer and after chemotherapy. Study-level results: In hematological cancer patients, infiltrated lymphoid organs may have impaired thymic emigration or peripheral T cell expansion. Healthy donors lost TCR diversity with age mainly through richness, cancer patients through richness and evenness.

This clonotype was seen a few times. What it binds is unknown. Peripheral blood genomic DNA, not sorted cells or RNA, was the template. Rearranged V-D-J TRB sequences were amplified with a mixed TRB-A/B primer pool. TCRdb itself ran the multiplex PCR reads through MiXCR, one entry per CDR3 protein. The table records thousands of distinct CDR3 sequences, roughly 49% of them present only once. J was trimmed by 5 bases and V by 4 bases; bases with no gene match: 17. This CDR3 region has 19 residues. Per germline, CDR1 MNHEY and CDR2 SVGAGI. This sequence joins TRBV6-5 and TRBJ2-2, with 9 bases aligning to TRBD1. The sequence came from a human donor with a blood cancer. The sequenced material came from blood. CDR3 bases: TGTGCCAGCAGTTTCCTAGGGACAGGGCTCTCTATGGAAACCGGGGAGCTGTTTTTT. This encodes CASSFLGTGLSMETGELFF.